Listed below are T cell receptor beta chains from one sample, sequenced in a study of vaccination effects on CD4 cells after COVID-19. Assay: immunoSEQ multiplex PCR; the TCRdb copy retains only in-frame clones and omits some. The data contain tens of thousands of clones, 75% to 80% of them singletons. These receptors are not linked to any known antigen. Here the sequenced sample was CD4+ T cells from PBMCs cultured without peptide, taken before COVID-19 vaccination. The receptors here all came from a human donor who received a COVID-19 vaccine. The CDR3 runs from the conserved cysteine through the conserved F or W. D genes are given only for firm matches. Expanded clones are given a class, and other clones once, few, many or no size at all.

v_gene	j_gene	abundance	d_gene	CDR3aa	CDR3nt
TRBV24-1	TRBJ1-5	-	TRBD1	CATSEGTGLDQPQHF	TGTGCCACCAGTGAAGGGACAGGGCTCGATCAGCCCCAGCATTTT
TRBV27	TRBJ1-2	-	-	CASSRDGTYGYTF	TGTGCCAGCAGCCGGGACGGCACGTACGGCTACACCTTC
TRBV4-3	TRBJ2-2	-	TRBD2	CASSQGPGGSTGELFF	TGCGCCAGCAGCCAAGGACCGGGGGGATCAACCGGGGAGCTGTTTTTT
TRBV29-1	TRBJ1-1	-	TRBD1	CSVGTGTGPTNTEAFF	TGCAGCGTCGGGACGGGGACAGGGCCGACGAACACTGAAGCTTTCTTT
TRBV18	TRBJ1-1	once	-	CASSFKPQDIEAFF	TGTGCCAGCTCATTTAAGCCCCAAGACATCGAAGCTTTCTTT
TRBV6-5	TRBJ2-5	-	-	CATRVPQGETQYF	TGTGCCACCAGGGTCCCCCAGGGAGAGACCCAGTACTTC
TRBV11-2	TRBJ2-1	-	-	CASTGAYSYNEQFF	TGTGCCAGCACAGGGGCCTACTCCTACAATGAGCAGTTCTTC
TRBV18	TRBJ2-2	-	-	CASSPPDKNTGELFF	TGTGCCAGCTCACCCCCGGACAAGAACACCGGGGAGCTGTTTTTT
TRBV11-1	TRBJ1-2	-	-	CASSLSRGEYGYTF	TGTGCCAGCAGCTTAAGCAGGGGAGAGTATGGCTACACCTTC
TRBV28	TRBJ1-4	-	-	CASRQTGSSEKLFF	TGTGCCAGCAGACAAACAGGGAGCAGTGAAAAACTGTTTTTT
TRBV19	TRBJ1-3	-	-	CASTQGAAGNTIYF	TGTGCCAGTACCCAAGGGGCCGCTGGAAACACCATATATTTT
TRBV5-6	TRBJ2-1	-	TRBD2	CASSLYLLRGARNEQFF	TGTGCCAGCAGCTTGTATCTTTTGCGGGGGGCTCGTAATGAGCAGTTCTTC
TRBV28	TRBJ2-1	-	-	CASSPGTAYNEQFF	TGTGCCAGCAGTCCCGGGACGGCATACAATGAGCAGTTCTTC
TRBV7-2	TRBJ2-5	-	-	CASSSRLVSETQYF	TGTGCCAGCAGCTCCAGACTAGTTTCAGAGACCCAGTACTTC
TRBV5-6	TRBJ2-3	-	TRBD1	CASSVRDRVVDTQYF	TGTGCCAGCAGCGTCCGGGACAGGGTTGTGGATACGCAGTATTTT
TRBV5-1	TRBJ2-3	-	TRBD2	CASRGISGGPSSSTDTQYF	TGCGCCAGCAGGGGAATCAGCGGGGGGCCCTCCTCCAGCACAGATACGCAGTATTTT
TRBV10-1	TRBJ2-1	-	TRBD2	CASSRAGGPRSYNEQFF	TGCGCCAGCAGCAGAGCGGGGGGGCCTAGGTCCTACAATGAGCAGTTCTTC
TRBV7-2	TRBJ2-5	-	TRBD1	CASSQRQGLTQETQYF	TGTGCCAGCAGCCAGAGACAGGGTTTAACCCAAGAGACCCAGTACTTC
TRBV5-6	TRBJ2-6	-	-	CASSLRGSGANVLTF	TGTGCCAGCAGCTTGCGGGGCTCTGGGGCCAACGTCCTGACTTTC
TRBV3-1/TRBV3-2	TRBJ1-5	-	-	CASSQDWAQPQHF	TGTGCCAGCAGCCAAGATTGGGCCCAGCCCCAGCATTTT
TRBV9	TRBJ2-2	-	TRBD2	CASSAGLVYTGELFF	TGTGCCAGCAGCGCAGGACTAGTATACACCGGGGAGCTGTTTTTT
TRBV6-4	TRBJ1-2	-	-	CASGAPGRDGYTF	TGTGCCAGCGGAGCCCCTGGCAGGGATGGCTACACCTTC
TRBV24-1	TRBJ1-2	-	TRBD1	CATSDPGTGGGYTF	TGTGCCACCAGTGATCCCGGGACAGGGGGCGGCTACACCTTC
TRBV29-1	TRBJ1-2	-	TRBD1	CSGGGQGVGYTF	TGCAGCGGTGGGGGACAGGGAGTAGGCTACACCTTC